This TCR beta chain derives from a study of cytomegalovirus exposure and HLA in healthy donors. Broader study findings: When a later analysis compared HLA-associated TCR beta chains with equally common others, the HLA-associated chains turned out to be more clonally expanded and to have lower generation probabilities. In vitro assays verified that three CMV-associated chains recognized CMV antigens specifically. Investigators reported over 150 TCR beta chains as tied to cytomegalovirus.

Donors were ostensibly healthy at sampling, although undocumented immune exposures were probable. CDR1 and CDR2 (germline): MNHEY, SVGAGI. The CDR3 covers 15 residues. The ends lost 6 bases at V and 6 bases at J; junction bases unmatched: 5. Turning to this clone: What it binds is not known.

PCR employed 60 Vbeta and 13 Jbeta primers. Method: immunoSEQ multiplex PCR; TCRdb's copy keeps in-frame clones and lacks some. The sample holds around 200,000 clones, roughly 85% seen once. Sequenced sample: PBMCs. This receptor was obtained from a woman in her fifties or sixties in good health and CMV-seronegative. This chain connects TRBV6-5 to TRBJ2-2, with 12 bases identical to TRBD1. CDR3: CASRGQGASSGELFF. DNA of the CDR3: TGTGCCAGCAGGGGACAGGGGGCGTCCTCCGGGGAGCTGTTTTTT.